The 25 T cell receptor beta chains given below trace back to one sample, sequenced in a study of blood T cell repertoires in COVID-19. Using immunoSEQ multiplex PCR, the repertoire was profiled, and TCRdb retains in-frame clones only, with some absent. The sample yields 300,000 or so clones, approximately 89% seen once. The sample taken for sequencing was peripheral blood. These receptors came from a woman aged 30 to 39 who had recovered from COVID-19.

The chain employs TRBV28 and TRBJ1-6; TRBD1 might be the D (5 bases). This CDR3 region has 13 residues. Germline values: CDR1 MDHEN, CDR2 SYDVKM. V was cut by 11 bases and J by 4 bases, with 12 bases left in between. CDR3 amino acids: CASSTDYNSPLHF. CDR3 bases: TGTGCCTCATCGACAGATTATAATTCACCCCTCCACTTT.

The chain is built from TRBV7-2 and TRBJ1-2, with 12 positions matching TRBD1. J gave up 6 bases and V 6 bases, and 5 bases lay outside the gene matches. CDR1 is SGHTA and CDR2 is FQGNSA in the germline V gene. This CDR3 is built from 14 residues. CDR3 DNA: TGTGCCAGCAGTTCCGGGACAGGGGGCAATGGCTACACCTTC. Translating gives CASSSGTGGNGYTF.

The V gene is TRBV28, the J gene TRBJ1-5; 8 positions agree with TRBD1. J gave up 5 bases and V 5 bases, and 11 bases lay outside the gene matches. The CDR3 covers 16 residues. In germline, CDR1 is MDHEN, CDR2 SYDVKM. The CDR3 DNA reads TGTGCCAGCAGTCCCATCCTGACAGGGGCAGATCAGCCCCAGCATTTT. Its protein is CASSPILTGADQPQHF. Supplemented by reference TRBV28 and TRBJ1-5, the full variable domain reads DVKVTQSSRYLVKRTGEKVFLECVQDMDHENMFWYRQDPGLGLRLIYFSYDVKMKEKGDIPEGYSVSREKKERFSLILESASTNQTSMYLCASSPILTGADQPQHFGDGTRLSIL.

The chain employs TRBV6-6 and TRBJ1-4; D unclear. CDR1 and CDR2 (germline): MNHNY, SVGAGI (reference sequence). Trimming stripped 7 bases from V and 0 bases from J, with 12 bases between. The CDR3 totals 15 residues. CDR3 amino acids: CASTLQLATNEKLFF. The DNA of the CDR3 is TGTGCCAGCACCCTCCAGTTGGCAACTAATGAAAAACTGTTTTTT.

This clone showed up just once. The chain carries TRBV4-1 and TRBJ2-2; no firm D call. The germline V and J ends were trimmed by 2 bases and 7 bases, with 14 bases remaining between them. Germline CDR1 reads MGHRA; CDR2 reads YSYEKL. The CDR3 runs to 15 residues. The CDR3 DNA sequence: TGCGCCAGCAGCCAAAATACGATAGCCCGCGGGGAGCTGTTTTTT. It codes for CASSQNTIARGELFF.

The chain links TRBV18 to TRBJ1-4, with D tentatively TRBD1 (5 bases). CDR3 size: 15 residues. Germline V CDR1 and CDR2: KGHSH, LQKENI. Between the trimmed V and J ends, which lost 0 bases and 3 bases, there was a span of 8 bases. The CDR3 nucleotides are TGTGCCAGCTCACCACCGGACACCCCTAATGAAAAACTGTTTTTT. Amino acids: CASSPPDTPNEKLFF.

The chain carries TRBV11-2 and TRBJ2-1; 8 positions match TRBD2. V was clipped by 0 bases and J by 4 bases; unmatched bases: 5. There are 16 residues in the CDR3. CDR1 is SGHAT and CDR2 is FQNNGV in the germline V gene. The CDR3 region is CASSLEGGGLYNEQFF. Here the CDR3 DNA reads TGTGCCAGCAGCTTAGAAGGCGGGGGGTTATACAATGAGCAGTTCTTC.

The J gene is TRBJ2-1, the V gene TRBV28; tentative D call: TRBD2 (5 bases). The CDR3 consists of 15 residues. Deletions cut 8 bases from V and 6 bases from J, with 20 bases between. Per germline, CDR1 MDHEN and CDR2 SYDVKM. CDR3 sequence: CASRAMDSWINEQFF. The CDR3 nucleotides are TGTGCCAGCCGCGCTATGGACTCCTGGATCAATGAGCAGTTCTTC.

This chain joins TRBV11-2 and TRBJ2-3, with D tentatively TRBD2 (6 bases). V lost 5 bases, J lost 6 bases, and 18 bases lay in between. This CDR3 has 15 residues. Germline loops: CDR1 SGHAT, CDR2 FQNNGV. CDR3 in DNA: TGTGCCAGCAGCCCTCGACTAGTCCCAGGGGATACGCAGTATTTT. As protein: CASSPRLVPGDTQYF.

V gene TRBV11-1 combines with J gene TRBJ2-7, with 12 bases that match TRBD2. CDR1 and CDR2 from the germline V gene are SGHAT and FQDESV (reference sequence). CDR3 length: 14 amino acids. Trimming cost V 4 bases and J 2 bases; bases outside gene matches: 0. CDR3 region: CASSWTSGTYEQYF. CDR3 DNA: TGTGCCAGCAGCTGGACTAGCGGGACCTACGAGCAGTACTTC.

The chain couples TRBV14 to TRBJ1-4, with unresolved D. Trimming took 2 bases from V and 2 from J, leaving 9 bases between them. There are 15 residues in the CDR3. CDR1 and CDR2 from the germline V gene are SGHDN and FVKESK. CDR3 amino acids: CASSQLAGTNEKLFF. In DNA, the CDR3 is TGTGCCAGCAGCCAACTGGCAGGTACTAATGAAAAACTGTTTTTT.

V usage is TRBV6-2 or TRBV6-3 and J usage is TRBJ2-2, with TRBD1 identical over 8 bases. Per germline, CDR1 MNHEY and CDR2 SVGEGT. The length of the CDR3 is 15 residues. V lost 5 bases and J lost 6; bases outside the gene matches: 8. The CDR3, as DNA: TGTGCCAGCAGTCTTCCGGGACAGGTTCCCGGGGAGCTGTTTTTT. Its protein product is CASSLPGQVPGELFF.

This chain connects TRBV6-1 to TRBJ2-7; no reliable D call. The germline V gene has CDR1 MNHNS and CDR2 SASEGT. V lost 3 bases, J lost 1 base, and 19 bases lay in between. CDR3 length: 17 residues. This CDR3 reads CASSDALTLKLSYEQYF. For the CDR3, the DNA is TGTGCCAGCAGTGACGCTTTGACACTCAAATTATCCTACGAGCAGTACTTC.

The chain recombines TRBV19 with TRBJ1-1; D gene uncertain. V was shortened by 5 bases and J by 0 bases, with 10 bases between the two germline ends. Germline CDR1 LNHDA, CDR2 SQIVND (reference sequence). The CDR3 has 14 residues. CDR3 amino acids: CASSAPNMNTEAFF. In nucleotides, the CDR3 is TGTGCCAGTAGTGCCCCCAACATGAACACTGAAGCTTTCTTT.

The rearrangement joins TRBV7-9 to TRBJ2-7; 9 bases agree with TRBD1. The germline gives CDR1 SEHNR, CDR2 FQNEAQ (reference sequence). There are 18 residues in the CDR3. The J segment lost 3 bases and the V segment lost 3 bases, leaving 15 bases of the junction unmatched. In DNA, the CDR3 is TGTGCCAGCAGCTTCACCGGGACAGGGACCCCCTACGTCTACGAGCAGTACTTC. As protein: CASSFTGTGTPYVYEQYF. Full variable domain (rest looked up from reference TRBV7-9 and TRBJ2-7): DTGVSQNPRHKITKRGQNVTFRCDPISEHNRLYWYRQTLGQGPEFLTYFQNEAQLEKSRLLSDRFSAERPKGSFSTLEIQRTEQGDSAMYLCASSFTGTGTPYVYEQYFGPGTRLTVT.

The chain couples TRBV2 to TRBJ1-2; 8 bases match TRBD1. V lost 6 bases, J lost 5 bases, and 5 bases stayed unmatched. Germline V lookup: CDR1 SNHLY, CDR2 FYNNEI. The CDR3 has 13 amino acids. The CDR3, as DNA: TGTGCCAGCAGCGGACAGGGTAATTATGGCTACACCTTC. This encodes CASSGQGNYGYTF.

The chain joins TRBV2 to TRBJ2-1; D is possibly TRBD2 (7 bases). The V and J ends lost 2 bases and 14 bases respectively, with 19 bases between them. Germline assignment: CDR1 SNHLY and CDR2 FYNNEI. This CDR3 has 14 residues. CDR3 sequence: CASSELARGPLKFF. For the CDR3, the DNA is TGTGCCAGCAGTGAATTAGCGCGGGGGCCGCTAAAGTTCTTC.

On this clone itself: One end of the junction fails to match germline, which may point to a read error. V usage is TRBV11-2 and J usage is TRBJ1-3; D unclear. Germline-derived CDR1 and CDR2 are SGHAT and FQNNGV. CDR3 size: 16 residues. The CDR3 here is CASSSTRGRSGDTIYF. CDR3 coding DNA: TGTGCCAGCAGCTCCACGCGCGGTCGAAGTGGAGACACCATATATTTT.

The chain joins TRBV28 to TRBJ2-5; 8 bases fit TRBD2. The ends lost 10 bases at V and 0 bases at J; junction bases unmatched: 13. The germline V gene encodes CDR1 MDHEN and CDR2 SYDVKM. The CDR3 loop spans 16 amino acids. The CDR3 DNA reads TGTGCCACCCAAATCCGCGGGGGGTGGTACCAAGAGACCCAGTACTTC. Its protein product is CATQIRGGWYQETQYF.

V gene TRBV5-1 combines with J gene TRBJ1-2, with TRBD1 identical over 11 bases. Germline values: CDR1 SGHRS, CDR2 YFSETQ. CDR3 length: 17 amino acids. With V trimmed by 0 bases and J by 1 base, 5 bases remained unmatched. The CDR3, as DNA: TGCGCCAGCAGCTTGGCCGGGACAGGGGGAGTTAACTATGGCTACACCTTC. Encoded protein: CASSLAGTGGVNYGYTF.

The chain has TRBV5-4 and TRBJ2-6, with TRBD1 as a possible D gene (5 bases). Trimming cost V 0 bases and J 0 bases, with 16 bases left between them. The CDR3 is made up of 19 amino acids. In germline, CDR1 is SGHNT, CDR2 YYREEE (reference sequence). DNA of the CDR3: TGTGCCAGCAGCTTGGAGTGGTACAAGGGGCGCTCTGGGGCCAACGTCCTGACTTTC. Its protein product is CASSLEWYKGRSGANVLTF.

The J gene is TRBJ2-7, the V gene TRBV11-2, with D perhaps matching TRBD1 (6 bases). This CDR3 has 13 residues. Germline lookup yields CDR1 SGHAT and CDR2 FQNNGV. With 5 bases removed from V and 3 bases from J, the gap between germline ends came to 11 bases. For the CDR3, the DNA is TGTGCCAGCAGCCTGGGGGCCCTCTACGAGCAGTACTTC. This sequence encodes CASSLGALYEQYF.

The chain employs TRBV28 and TRBJ1-6, with 8 bases matching TRBD1. The CDR3 spans 16 residues. Per the germline V gene, CDR1 is MDHEN and CDR2 is SYDVKM. The trim removed 7 bases at V and 0 bases at J, leaving 5 bases unmatched. DNA for the CDR3: TGTGCCAGCAATACGGACAGGGACTCCTATAATTCACCCCTCCACTTT. It translates to CASNTDRDSYNSPLHF. Full variable domain (remainder filled in from reference TRBV28 and TRBJ1-6): DVKVTQSSRYLVKRTGEKVFLECVQDMDHENMFWYRQDPGLGLRLIYFSYDVKMKEKGDIPEGYSVSREKKERFSLILESASTNQTSMYLCASNTDRDSYNSPLHFGNGTRLTVT.

The chain has TRBV28 and TRBJ1-6; 7 nucleotides align to TRBD1. Losses at the gene ends were 4 bases for V and 13 bases for J; bases not matched to a gene: 13. The CDR3 loop spans 15 amino acids. Germline-derived CDR1 and CDR2 are MDHEN and SYDVKM. For the CDR3, the DNA is TGTGCCAGCAGTTCGGGAGACAGGGCCGTTGCGCCCCTCCACTTT. As protein: CASSSGDRAVAPLHF.

CDR3 coding DNA: TGTGCCAGCTCAGACGGGACTGCCGGATTCTACGAGCAGTACTTC. Its protein product is CASSDGTAGFYEQYF. This chain uses TRBV18 with TRBJ2-7; D may be TRBD2 (6 bases). From germline, CDR1 is KGHSH and CDR2 LQKENI. There are 15 residues in the CDR3. Trimming took off 5 bases at V and 3 bases at J, with 17 bases between the two ends.